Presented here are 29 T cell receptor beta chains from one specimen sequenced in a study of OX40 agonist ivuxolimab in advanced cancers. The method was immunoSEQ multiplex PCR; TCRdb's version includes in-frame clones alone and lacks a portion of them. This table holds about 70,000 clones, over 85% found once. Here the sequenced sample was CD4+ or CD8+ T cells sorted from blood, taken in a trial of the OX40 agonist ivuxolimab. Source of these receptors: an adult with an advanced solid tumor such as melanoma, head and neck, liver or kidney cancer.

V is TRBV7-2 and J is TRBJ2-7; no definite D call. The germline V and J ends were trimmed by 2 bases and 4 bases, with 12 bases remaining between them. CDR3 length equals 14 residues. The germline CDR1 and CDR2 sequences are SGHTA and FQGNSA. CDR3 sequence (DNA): TGTGCCAGCAGCTTAATGACTGGGTCGTACGAGCAGTACTTC. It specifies CASSLMTGSYEQYF. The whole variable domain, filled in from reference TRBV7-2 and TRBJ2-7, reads GAGVSQSPSNKVTEKGKDVELRCDPISGHTALYWYRQSLGQGLEFLIYFQGNSAPDKSGLPSDRFSAERTGGSVSTLTIQRTQQEDSAVYLCASSLMTGSYEQYFGPGTRLTVT.

For the CDR3, the DNA is TGTGCCAGTGAGACAGGGCTAAACTATGGCTACACCTTC. The encoded protein is CASETGLNYGYTF. The chain employs TRBV28 and TRBJ1-2, with 7 positions matching TRBD1. V trimming: 9 bases; J trimming: 2 bases; junction bases outside the gene matches: 6. The germline gives CDR1 MDHEN, CDR2 SYDVKM. This CDR3 spans 13 amino acids.

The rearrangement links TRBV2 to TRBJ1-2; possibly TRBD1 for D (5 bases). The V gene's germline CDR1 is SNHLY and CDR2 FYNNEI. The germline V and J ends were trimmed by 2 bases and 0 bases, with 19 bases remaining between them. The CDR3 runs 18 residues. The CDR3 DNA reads TGTGCCAGCAGTGAATTATCCCGGCGTCAGACAGCTAACTATGGCTACACCTTC. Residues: CASSELSRRQTANYGYTF.

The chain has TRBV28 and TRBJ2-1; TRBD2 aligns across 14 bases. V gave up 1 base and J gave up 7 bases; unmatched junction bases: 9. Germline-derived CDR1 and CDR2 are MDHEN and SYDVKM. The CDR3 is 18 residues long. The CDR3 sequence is CASSLYSRRTSGRNEQFF. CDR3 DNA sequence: TGTGCCAGCAGTTTATATAGTCGGAGGACTAGCGGGAGGAATGAGCAGTTCTTC.

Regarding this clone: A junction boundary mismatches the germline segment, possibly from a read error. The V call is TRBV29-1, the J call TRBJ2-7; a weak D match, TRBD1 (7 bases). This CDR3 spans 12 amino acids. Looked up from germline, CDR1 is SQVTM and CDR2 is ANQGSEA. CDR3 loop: CSVEQGGYGQYF. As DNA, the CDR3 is TGCAGCGTTGAACAGGGGGGCTACGGGCAGTACTTC.

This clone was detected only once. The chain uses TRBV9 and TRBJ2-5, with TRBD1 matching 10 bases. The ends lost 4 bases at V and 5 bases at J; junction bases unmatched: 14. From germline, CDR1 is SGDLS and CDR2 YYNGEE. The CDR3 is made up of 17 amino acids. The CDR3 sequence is CASSPGQGMGVLETQYF. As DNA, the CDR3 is TGTGCCAGCAGCCCGGGACAGGGGATGGGAGTTCTCGAGACCCAGTACTTC.

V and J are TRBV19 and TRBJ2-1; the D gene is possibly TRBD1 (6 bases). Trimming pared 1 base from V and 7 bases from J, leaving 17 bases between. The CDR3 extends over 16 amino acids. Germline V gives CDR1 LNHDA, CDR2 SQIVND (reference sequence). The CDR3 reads CASSIVGQLMRNEQFF. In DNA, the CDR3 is TGTGCCAGTAGTATAGTGGGACAACTAATGAGGAATGAGCAGTTCTTC. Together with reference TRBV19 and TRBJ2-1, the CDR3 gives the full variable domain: DGGITQSPKYLFRKEGQNVTLSCEQNLNHDAMYWYRQDPGQGLRLIYYSQIVNDFQKGDIAEGYSVSREKKESFPLTVTSAQKNPTAFYLCASSIVGQLMRNEQFFGPGTRLTVL.

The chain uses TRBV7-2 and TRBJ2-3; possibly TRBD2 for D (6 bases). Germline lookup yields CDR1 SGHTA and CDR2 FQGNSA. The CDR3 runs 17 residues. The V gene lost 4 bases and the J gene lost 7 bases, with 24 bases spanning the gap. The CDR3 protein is CASSSTTGTPRGYTQYF. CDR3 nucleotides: TGTGCCAGCAGCTCCACCACCGGGACTCCGAGGGGTTATACGCAGTATTTT.

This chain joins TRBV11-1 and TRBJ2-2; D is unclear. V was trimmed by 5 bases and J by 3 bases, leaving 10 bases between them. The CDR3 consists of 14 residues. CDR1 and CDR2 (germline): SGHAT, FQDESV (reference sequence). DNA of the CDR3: TGTGCCAGCAGCGACGAAAGCTACACCGGGGAGCTGTTTTTT. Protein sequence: CASSDESYTGELFF. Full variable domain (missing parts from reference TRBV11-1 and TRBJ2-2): EAEVAQSPRYKITEKSQAVAFWCDPISGHATLYWYRQILGQGPELLVQFQDESVVDDSQLPKDRFSAERLKGVDSTLKIQPAELGDSAMYLCASSDESYTGELFFGEGSRLTVL.

CDR3 sequence (DNA): TGCGCCAGCAGCTTGGTTGGGCAGAACACTGAAGCTTTCTTT. Its translation: CASSLVGQNTEAFF. This chain connects TRBV5-1 to TRBJ1-1; D unresolved. Germline CDR1 and CDR2: SGHRS and YFSETQ. Deletions cut 0 bases from V and 1 base from J, with 7 bases between. The CDR3 is made up of 14 amino acids.

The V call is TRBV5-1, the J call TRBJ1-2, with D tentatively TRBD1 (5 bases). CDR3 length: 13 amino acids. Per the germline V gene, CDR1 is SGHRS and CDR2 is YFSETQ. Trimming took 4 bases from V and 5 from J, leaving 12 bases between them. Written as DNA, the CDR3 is TGCGCCAGCAGCAGGGGCCTAGGGTATGGCTACACCTTC. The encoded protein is CASSRGLGYGYTF.

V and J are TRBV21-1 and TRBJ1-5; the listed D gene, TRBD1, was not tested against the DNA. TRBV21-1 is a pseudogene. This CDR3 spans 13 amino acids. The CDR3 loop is CAIPQFGNQPQHF. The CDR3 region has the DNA TGTGCCATCCCCCAGTTTGGTAATCAGCCCCAGCATTTT.

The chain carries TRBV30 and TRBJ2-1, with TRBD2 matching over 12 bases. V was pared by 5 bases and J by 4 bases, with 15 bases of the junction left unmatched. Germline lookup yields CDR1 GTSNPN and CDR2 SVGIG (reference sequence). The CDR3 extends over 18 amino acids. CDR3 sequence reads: CAWELGLAGGLKYNEQFF. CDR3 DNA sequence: TGTGCCTGGGAACTGGGGCTAGCGGGAGGGTTAAAATACAATGAGCAGTTCTTC. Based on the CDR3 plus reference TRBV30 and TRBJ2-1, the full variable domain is SQTIHQWPATLVQPVGSPLSLECTVEGTSNPNLYWYRQAAGRGLQLLFYSVGIGQISSEVPQNLSASRPQDRQFILSSKKLLLSDSGFYLCAWELGLAGGLKYNEQFFGPGTRLTVL.

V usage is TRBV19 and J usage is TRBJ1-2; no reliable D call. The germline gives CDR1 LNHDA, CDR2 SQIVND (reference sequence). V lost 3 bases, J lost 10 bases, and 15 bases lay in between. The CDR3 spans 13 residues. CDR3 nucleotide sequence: TGTGCCAGTAGTATTCCGTCTAGGGTGCTCTACACCTTC. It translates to CASSIPSRVLYTF.

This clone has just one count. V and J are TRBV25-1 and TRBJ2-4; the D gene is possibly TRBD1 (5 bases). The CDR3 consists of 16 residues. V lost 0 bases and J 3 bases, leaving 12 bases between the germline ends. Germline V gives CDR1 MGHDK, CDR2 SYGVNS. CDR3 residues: CASSEYQGAGKNIQYF. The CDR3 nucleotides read TGTGCCAGCAGTGAATATCAGGGTGCTGGCAAAAACATTCAGTACTTC.

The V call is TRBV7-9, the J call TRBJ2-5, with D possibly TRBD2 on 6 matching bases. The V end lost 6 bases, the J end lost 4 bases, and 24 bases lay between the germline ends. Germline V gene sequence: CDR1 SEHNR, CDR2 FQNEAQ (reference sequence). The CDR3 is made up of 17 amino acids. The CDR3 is CASRPGLARANPETQYF. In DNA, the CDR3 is TGTGCCAGCAGGCCCGGTCTAGCGAGAGCCAATCCAGAGACCCAGTACTTC.

The DNA of the CDR3 is TGTGCCACCAGCAGAAAGGTCAGTGAGCAGTTCTTC. It yields the protein CATSRKVSEQFF. The V and J genes are TRBV15 and TRBJ2-1; no clear D gene. This CDR3 spans 12 amino acids. V lost 2 bases to trimming and J lost 9 bases, with 8 bases between them. Looked up from germline, CDR1 is LNHNV and CDR2 is YYDKDF (reference sequence). Full variable domain (outside the CDR3, taken from reference TRBV15 and TRBJ2-1): DAMVIQNPRYQVTQFGKPVTLSCSQTLNHNVMYWYQQKSSQAPKLLFHYYDKDFNNEADTPDNFQSRRPNTSFCFLDIRSPGLGDTAMYLCATSRKVSEQFFGPGTRLTVL.

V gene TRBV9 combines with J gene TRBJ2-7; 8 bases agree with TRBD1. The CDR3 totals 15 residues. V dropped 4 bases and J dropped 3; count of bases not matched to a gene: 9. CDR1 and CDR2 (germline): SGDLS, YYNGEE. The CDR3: CASSKMGTGVYEQYF. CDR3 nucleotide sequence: TGTGCCAGCAGCAAAATGGGGACAGGAGTCTACGAGCAGTACTTC.

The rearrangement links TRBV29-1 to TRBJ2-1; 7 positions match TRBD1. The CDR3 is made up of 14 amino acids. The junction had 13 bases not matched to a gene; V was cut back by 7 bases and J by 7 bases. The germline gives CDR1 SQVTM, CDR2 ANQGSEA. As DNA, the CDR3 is TGCAGCGCCTCGGGACAGCCATCGGGGAATGAGCAGTTCTTC. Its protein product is CSASGQPSGNEQFF.

This chain's CDR3 is CASSQVPAGGTTDTQYF. The CDR3 DNA reads TGTGCCAGCAGCCAAGTCCCAGCGGGAGGAACAACAGATACGCAGTATTTT. The chain carries TRBV4-2 and TRBJ2-3; 9 nucleotides align to TRBD2. After removal of 1 base from V and 3 bases from J, the junction contained 8 bases not matched to a gene. This CDR3 comprises 17 residues. Per the germline V gene, CDR1 is LGHNA and CDR2 is YNFKEQ.

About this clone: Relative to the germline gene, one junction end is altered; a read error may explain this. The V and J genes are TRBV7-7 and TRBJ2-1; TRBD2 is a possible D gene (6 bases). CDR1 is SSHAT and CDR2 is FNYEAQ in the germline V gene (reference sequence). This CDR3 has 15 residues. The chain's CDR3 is CASSLEVSGVDEQFF. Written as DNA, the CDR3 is TGTGCTAGCAGCTTAGAGGTTAGCGGAGTCGATGAGCAGTTCTTC.

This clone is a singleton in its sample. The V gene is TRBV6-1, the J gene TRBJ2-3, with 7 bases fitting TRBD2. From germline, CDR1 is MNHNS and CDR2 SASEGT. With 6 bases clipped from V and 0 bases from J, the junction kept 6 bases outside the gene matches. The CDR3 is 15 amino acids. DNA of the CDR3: TGTGCCAGCAGGATAGGCGGGGGAAGCACAGATACGCAGTATTTT. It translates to CASRIGGGSTDTQYF.

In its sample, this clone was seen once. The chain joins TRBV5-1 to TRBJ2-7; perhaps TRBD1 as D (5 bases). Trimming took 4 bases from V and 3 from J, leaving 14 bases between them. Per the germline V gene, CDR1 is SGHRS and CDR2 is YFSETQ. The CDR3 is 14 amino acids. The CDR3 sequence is CASSPSVGVYEQYF. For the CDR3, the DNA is TGCGCCAGCAGCCCGTCAGTAGGGGTCTACGAGCAGTACTTC.

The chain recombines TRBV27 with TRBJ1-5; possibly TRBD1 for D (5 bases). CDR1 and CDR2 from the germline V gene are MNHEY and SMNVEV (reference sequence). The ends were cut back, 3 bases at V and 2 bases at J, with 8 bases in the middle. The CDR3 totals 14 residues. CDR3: CASSFLGGNQPQHF. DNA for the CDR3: TGTGCCAGCAGTTTTTTGGGGGGCAATCAGCCCCAGCATTTT.

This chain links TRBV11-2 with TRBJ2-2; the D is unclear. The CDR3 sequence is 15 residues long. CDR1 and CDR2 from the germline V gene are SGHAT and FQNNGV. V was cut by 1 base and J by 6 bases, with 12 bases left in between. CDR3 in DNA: TGTGCCAGCAGCTTAGGTGCATCCTCCGCCGGGGAGCTGTTTTTT. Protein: CASSLGASSAGELFF.

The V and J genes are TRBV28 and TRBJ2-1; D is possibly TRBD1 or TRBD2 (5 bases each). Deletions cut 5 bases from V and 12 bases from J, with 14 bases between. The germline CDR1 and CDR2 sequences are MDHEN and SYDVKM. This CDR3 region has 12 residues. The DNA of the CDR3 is TGTGCCAGCAGTCCCCCGGGGCTCCTGCAGTTCTTC. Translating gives CASSPPGLLQFF.

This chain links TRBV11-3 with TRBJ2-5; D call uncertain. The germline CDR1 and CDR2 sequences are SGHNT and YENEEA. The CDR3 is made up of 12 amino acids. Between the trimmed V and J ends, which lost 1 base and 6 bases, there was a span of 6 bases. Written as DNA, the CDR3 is TGTGCCAGCAGCTTAGTCAGCCAGACCCAGTACTTC. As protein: CASSLVSQTQYF.

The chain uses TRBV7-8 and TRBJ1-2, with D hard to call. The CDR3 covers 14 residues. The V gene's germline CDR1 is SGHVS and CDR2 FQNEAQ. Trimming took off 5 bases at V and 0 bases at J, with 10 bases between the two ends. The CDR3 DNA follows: TGTGCCAGCAGCCCAAGACGCCCTAACTATGGCTACACCTTC. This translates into CASSPRRPNYGYTF.

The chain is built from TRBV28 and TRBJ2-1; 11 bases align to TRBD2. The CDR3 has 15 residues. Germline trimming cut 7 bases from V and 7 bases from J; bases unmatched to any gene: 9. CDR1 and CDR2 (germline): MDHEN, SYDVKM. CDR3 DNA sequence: TGTGCCAGCACCCCTTTCGGACTAGCGGGTAATGAGCAGTTCTTC. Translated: CASTPFGLAGNEQFF.